This T cell receptor (beta chain) was recorded in a study of OX40 agonist ivuxolimab in advanced cancers. Across the study: Patients received ivuxolimab, an agonistic anti-OX40 (CD134) antibody. Patients with hepatocellular carcinoma, melanoma, renal cell or head and neck cancer made up the dose-escalation patients. Study-wide findings and caveats: Low normalized T-cell clonal expansion also characterized some of the nonresponders.

On this clone: Its cognate antigen is unknown.

Some clones are missing from TCRdb's copy, which holds only in-frame ones; the method was immunoSEQ multiplex PCR. Of some 81,000 clones in the sample, approximately 85% were seen once. V shed 0 bases, J shed 1 base, and the junction held 4 bases outside the gene matches. CDR3 length: 15 residues. Germline lookup yields CDR1 SGHRS and CDR2 YFSETQ. The specimen comprised CD4+ or CD8+ T cells sorted from blood, sampled in a trial of the OX40 agonist ivuxolimab. This sequence was found in an adult with an advanced solid tumor such as melanoma, head and neck, liver or kidney cancer. The chain joins TRBV5-1 to TRBJ2-7; 7 bases agree with TRBD1. The chain's CDR3 is CASSLAAGGSYEQYF. The CDR3 nucleotides are TGCGCCAGCAGCTTGGCGGCAGGGGGTTCCTACGAGCAGTACTTC.